Below, 20 T cell receptor beta chains from the same sample are listed, as sequenced in a study of regulatory and conventional T cells in RAG deficiency. Here immunoSEQ multiplex PCR was the method, and the copy in TCRdb shows in-frame clones only, minus some. This sample has 45,000 to 50,000 clones, with 85% to 90% found just once. Genomic DNA came from blood conventional CD4+ T cells gated CD25-low CD127-high. This sample was shared with a second study, whose subject was regulatory T cells. Turning to that study: The PCR used 52 TRBV and 13 TRBJ primers.

The sample taken for sequencing was CD4+ effector T cells sorted from blood. The receptors were gathered from a human donor in good health.

The chain uses TRBV12-5 and TRBJ2-1; possibly TRBD1 or TRBD2 for D (5 bases each). Trimming took 1 base from V and 8 from J, leaving 9 bases between them. The CDR3 spans 13 residues. Germline V gene lookup returns CDR1 LGHNT and CDR2 FRNRAP. As DNA, the CDR3 is TGTGCTAGTGGTTTGGAGGGGACCCATGAGCAGTTCTTC. It encodes CASGLEGTHEQFF.

The chain combines TRBV19 with TRBJ2-2; no firm D call. Trimming pared 3 bases from V and 1 base from J, leaving 6 bases between. This CDR3 region has 14 residues. CDR1 is LNHDA and CDR2 is SQIVND in the germline V gene (reference sequence). CDR3 in amino acids: CASSISENTGELFF. In DNA, the CDR3 is TGTGCCAGTAGTATCTCTGAGAACACCGGGGAGCTGTTTTTT.

V gene TRBV5-5 combines with J gene TRBJ1-2, with D uncertain. The V and J ends lost 1 base and 2 bases respectively, with 6 bases between them. The CDR3 length is 13 residues. Germline-derived CDR1 and CDR2 are SGHKS and YYEKEE (reference sequence). CDR3 residues: CASSLSQNYGYTF. The CDR3 nucleotides read TGTGCCAGCAGCTTGAGTCAGAACTATGGCTACACCTTC.

This chain links TRBV5-8 with TRBJ1-5, with a tentative D call TRBD1 (6 bases). CDR1 is SGHTS, CDR2 YDEGEE, per germline. This CDR3 contains 16 residues. The V gene lost 4 bases and the J gene lost 5 bases, with 19 bases spanning the gap. CDR3 nucleotide sequence: TGTGCCAGCAGCAAGGGACATCCTAGGTTAGATCAGCCCCAGCATTTT. Protein product: CASSKGHPRLDQPQHF.

The J gene is TRBJ2-7, the V gene TRBV7-8; 7 bases are shared with TRBD2. In germline, CDR1 is SGHVS, CDR2 FQNEAQ. This CDR3 is built from 15 residues. With V trimmed by 1 base and J by 0 bases, 3 bases remained unmatched. The CDR3 sequence is CASSLVAGDSYEQYF. The CDR3 DNA reads TGTGCCAGCAGCTTAGTGGCGGGAGACTCCTACGAGCAGTACTTC.

The chain has TRBV15 and TRBJ2-3; no firm D call. V lost 5 bases and J 1 base, leaving 13 bases between the germline ends. This CDR3 has 15 residues. Germline CDR1 LNHNV, CDR2 YYDKDF (reference sequence). The chain's CDR3 is CATSGSGAGTDTQYF. CDR3 nucleotides: TGTGCCACCAGCGGTTCTGGAGCAGGCACAGATACGCAGTATTTT.

This clone was picked up one time. The chain carries TRBV11-3 and TRBJ2-1; 14 nucleotides align to TRBD2. CDR1 SGHNT and CDR2 YENEEA come from the germline V gene. This CDR3 has 19 residues. V lost 3 bases, J lost 4 bases, and 11 bases stayed unmatched. Written as DNA, the CDR3 is TGTGCCAGCAGCTTTGGGACTAGCGGGAGTCTGTCAGTATACAATGAGCAGTTCTTC. Its translation: CASSFGTSGSLSVYNEQFF.

The rearrangement uses TRBV15 and TRBJ1-4; 7 nucleotides agree with TRBD1. This CDR3 region has 15 residues. Looked up from germline, CDR1 is LNHNV and CDR2 is YYDKDF (reference sequence). V gave up 8 bases and J gave up 7 bases; unmatched junction bases: 13. The CDR3 spells CATVAYRTGLEKLFF. The CDR3 DNA reads as TGTGCCACCGTTGCTTACCGGACAGGCCTTGAAAAACTGTTTTTT.

The rearrangement links TRBV5-1 to TRBJ2-7; either TRBD1 or TRBD2 may supply D (5 bases each). Trimming removed 5 bases at V and 5 bases at J, with 23 bases between. CDR3 length: 16 residues. Germline V gene sequence: CDR1 SGHRS, CDR2 YFSETQ. The chain's CDR3 is CASSPSRDGLRDEQYF. The CDR3 DNA follows: TGCGCCAGCAGTCCCTCCCGGGACGGCCTGCGGGACGAGCAGTACTTC.

The V gene is TRBV27, the J gene TRBJ1-5; TRBD1 aligns across 7 bases. Per the germline V gene, CDR1 is MNHEY and CDR2 is SMNVEV (reference sequence). This CDR3 comprises 17 residues. V trimming: 0 bases; J trimming: 7 bases; junction bases outside the gene matches: 12. The CDR3 DNA is TGTGCCAGCAGTTTATCGAATCACAGGGGAAATGGACAGCCCCAGCATTTT. It is translated as CASSLSNHRGNGQPQHF.

V is TRBV7-3 and J is TRBJ1-2; 9 bases align to TRBD1. The trim removed 5 bases at V and 7 bases at J, leaving 8 bases unmatched. The CDR3 is 14 amino acids. Germline CDR1 is SGHTA and CDR2 is FQGTGA. CDR3 protein: CASSPPTGGGGYTF. CDR3 DNA: TGTGCCAGCAGCCCCCCGACAGGGGGGGGTGGCTACACCTTC. Variable domain in full (rest from reference TRBV7-3 and TRBJ1-2): GAGVSQTPSNKVTEKGKYVELRCDPISGHTALYWYRQSLGQGPEFLIYFQGTGAADDSGLPNDRFFAVRPEGSVSTLKIQRTERGDSAVYLCASSPPTGGGGYTFGSGTRLTVV.

CDR3 loop: CAWSGGLQETQYF. CDR3 bases: TGTGCCTGGAGTGGAGGACTCCAAGAGACCCAGTACTTC. The gene calls are TRBV30 and TRBJ2-5; D possibly corresponds to TRBD2 (5 bases). Trimming removed 1 base from V and 1 base from J, with 7 bases in between. This CDR3 has 13 amino acids. CDR1 is GTSNPN and CDR2 is SVGIG in the germline V gene (reference sequence).

The chain joins TRBV18 to TRBJ2-1; unclear D gene. CDR3 size: 15 residues. Germline V lookup: CDR1 KGHSH, CDR2 LQKENI. V was trimmed by 3 bases and J by 1 base, leaving 10 bases between them. The CDR3 spells CASSPLGGSYNEQFF. The CDR3 region has the DNA TGTGCCAGCTCACCGTTAGGCGGTTCCTACAATGAGCAGTTCTTC. The entire variable domain, with the rest obtained from reference TRBV18 and TRBJ2-1, is as follows: NAGVMQNPRHLVRRRGQEARLRCSPMKGHSHVYWYRQLPEEGLKFMVYLQKENIIDESGMPKERFSAEFPKEGPSILRIQQVVRGDSAAYFCASSPLGGSYNEQFFGPGTRLTVL.

On this clone: One end of the junction does not line up with germline, which may come from a read error. J is TRBJ2-7 and V is TRBV6-6; tentative D call: TRBD2 (5 bases). The CDR3 runs 13 residues. Germline V gene data show CDR1 as MNHNY and CDR2 as SVGAGI (reference sequence). The CDR3 coding sequence is TGTGCCAGCAGTAACTCCGGGACCTACGAGCAGTACTTC. It is translated as CASSNSGTYEQYF.

The V gene is TRBV5-1, the J gene TRBJ2-5, with TRBD2 as a possible D gene (7 bases). Between the trimmed V and J ends, which lost 6 bases and 5 bases, there was a span of 17 bases. Germline V gene data show CDR1 as SGHRS and CDR2 as YFSETQ. The CDR3 is 14 residues long. The CDR3 nucleotides read TGCGCCAGCACCCCTGGGGGGGGCACGGAGACCCAGTACTTC. As protein: CASTPGGGTETQYF.

CDR3 in DNA: TGTGCCAGCAGTTTAGAGCCAAGGCGACGGGGGTTGGTCACTGAAGCTTTCTTT. It specifies CASSLEPRRRGLVTEAFF. The chain links TRBV27 to TRBJ1-1; a possible D gene is TRBD1 (5 bases). Germline V lookup: CDR1 MNHEY, CDR2 SMNVEV (reference sequence). V lost 2 bases and J lost 4, with 23 bases in between. The CDR3 length is 18 residues.

In nucleotides, the CDR3 is TGTGCCTGGAGTGTGTTGCGGGGGTACCAAGAGACCCAGTACTTC. Protein sequence: CAWSVLRGYQETQYF. The genes are TRBV30 and TRBJ2-5; 7 positions agree with TRBD2. There are 15 residues in the CDR3. Per germline, CDR1 GTSNPN and CDR2 SVGIG (reference sequence). Germline trimming cut 0 bases from V and 0 bases from J; bases unmatched to any gene: 4.

This clone was recorded once. CDR3 nucleotides: TGTGCCTGGAGTCGCTCGTTTACTAGCGGGAGTGCAGATACGCAGTATTTT. Protein product: CAWSRSFTSGSADTQYF. This chain links TRBV30 with TRBJ2-3; 11 nucleotides agree with TRBD2. The CDR3 has 17 amino acids. The V and J ends lost 2 bases and 4 bases, in that order; junction bases with no gene match: 11. Germline loops: CDR1 GTSNPN, CDR2 SVGIG (reference sequence). Full variable domain (outside the CDR3, taken from reference TRBV30 and TRBJ2-3): SQTIHQWPATLVQPVGSPLSLECTVEGTSNPNLYWYRQAAGRGLQLLFYSVGIGQISSEVPQNLSASRPQDRQFILSSKKLLLSDSGFYLCAWSRSFTSGSADTQYFGPGTRLTVL.

The chain combines TRBV18 with TRBJ2-5, with 11 bases that match TRBD2. V dropped 3 bases and J dropped 7; count of bases not matched to a gene: 10. CDR1 and CDR2 (germline): KGHSH, LQKENI. The CDR3 runs to 16 residues. CDR3: CASSPPTSGALGTQYF. Here the CDR3 DNA reads TGTGCCAGCTCACCGCCGACTAGCGGGGCCCTCGGGACCCAGTACTTC.

This rearrangement joins TRBV7-8 to TRBJ2-7; 12 bases are shared with TRBD1. The CDR3 has 16 residues. V lost 6 bases, J lost 5 bases, and 11 bases stayed unmatched. The germline CDR1 and CDR2 sequences are SGHVS and FQNEAQ. The CDR3 bases are TGTGCCAGCAGGCCACCCCCCGGGACAGGGGGCGACGAGCAGTACTTC. Translated: CASRPPPGTGGDEQYF.